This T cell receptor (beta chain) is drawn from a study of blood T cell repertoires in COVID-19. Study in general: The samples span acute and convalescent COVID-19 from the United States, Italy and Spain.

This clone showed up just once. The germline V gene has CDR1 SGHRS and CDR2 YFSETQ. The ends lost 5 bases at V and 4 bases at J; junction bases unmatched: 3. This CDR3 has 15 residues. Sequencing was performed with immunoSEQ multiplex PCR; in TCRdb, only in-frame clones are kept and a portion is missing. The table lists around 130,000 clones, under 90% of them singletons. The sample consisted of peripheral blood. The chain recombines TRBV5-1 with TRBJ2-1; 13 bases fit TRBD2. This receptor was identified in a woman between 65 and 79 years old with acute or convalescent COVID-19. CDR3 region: CASSQLAGGYNEQFF. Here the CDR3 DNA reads TGCGCCAGCAGTCAACTAGCGGGGGGGTACAATGAGCAGTTCTTC.